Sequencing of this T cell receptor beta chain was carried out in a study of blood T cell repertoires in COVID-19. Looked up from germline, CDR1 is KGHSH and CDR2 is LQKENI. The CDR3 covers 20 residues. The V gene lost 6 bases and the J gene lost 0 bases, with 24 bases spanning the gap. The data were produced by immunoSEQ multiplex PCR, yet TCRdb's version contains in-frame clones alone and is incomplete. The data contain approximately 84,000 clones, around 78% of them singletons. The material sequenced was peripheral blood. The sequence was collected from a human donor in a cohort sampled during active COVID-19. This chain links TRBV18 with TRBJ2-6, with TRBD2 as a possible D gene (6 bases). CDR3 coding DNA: TGTGCCAGCTCTCCGGTCGGGAGTACAGGCAGTCTCTCTGGGGCCAACGTCCTGACTTTC. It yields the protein CASSPVGSTGSLSGANVLTF.